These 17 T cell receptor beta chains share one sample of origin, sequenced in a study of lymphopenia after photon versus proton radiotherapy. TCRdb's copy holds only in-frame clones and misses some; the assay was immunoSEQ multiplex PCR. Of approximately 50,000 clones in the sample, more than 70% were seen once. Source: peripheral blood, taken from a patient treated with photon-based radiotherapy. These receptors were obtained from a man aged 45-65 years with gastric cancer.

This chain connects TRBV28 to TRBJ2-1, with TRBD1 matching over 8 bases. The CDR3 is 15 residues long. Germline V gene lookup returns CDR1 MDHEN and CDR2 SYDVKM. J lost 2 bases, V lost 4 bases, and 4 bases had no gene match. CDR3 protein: CASSSWTGTYNEQFF. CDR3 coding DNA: TGTGCCAGCAGTTCCTGGACAGGGACCTACAATGAGCAGTTCTTC.

This chain's CDR3 is CAWSVSNSYEQYF. Written as DNA, the CDR3 is TGTGCCTGGAGTGTTTCGAATTCCTACGAGCAGTACTTC. This chain uses TRBV30 with TRBJ2-7; D remains ambiguous. The length of the CDR3 is 13 residues. Trimming cost V 0 bases and J 1 base, with 7 bases left between them. Germline-derived CDR1 and CDR2 are GTSNPN and SVGIG (reference sequence).

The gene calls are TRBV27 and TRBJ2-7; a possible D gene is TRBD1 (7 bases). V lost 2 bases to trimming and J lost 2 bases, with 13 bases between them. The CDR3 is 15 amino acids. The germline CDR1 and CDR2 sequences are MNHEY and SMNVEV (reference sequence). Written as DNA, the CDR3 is TGTGCCAGCAGTTTAGGAGGGGGCTTAACCTACGAGCAGTACTTC. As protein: CASSLGGGLTYEQYF.

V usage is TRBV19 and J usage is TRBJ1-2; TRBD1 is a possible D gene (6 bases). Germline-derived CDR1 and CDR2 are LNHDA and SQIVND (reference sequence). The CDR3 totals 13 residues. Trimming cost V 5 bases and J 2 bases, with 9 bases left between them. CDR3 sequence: CASSHGQNYGYTF. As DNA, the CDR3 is TGTGCCAGTAGTCACGGACAGAACTATGGCTACACCTTC.

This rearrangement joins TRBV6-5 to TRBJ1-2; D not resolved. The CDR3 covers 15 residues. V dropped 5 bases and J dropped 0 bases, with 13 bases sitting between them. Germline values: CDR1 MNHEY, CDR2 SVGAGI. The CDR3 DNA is TGTGCCAGCAGTCCGTGGACTGGAGCTAACTATGGCTACACCTTC. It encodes CASSPWTGANYGYTF.

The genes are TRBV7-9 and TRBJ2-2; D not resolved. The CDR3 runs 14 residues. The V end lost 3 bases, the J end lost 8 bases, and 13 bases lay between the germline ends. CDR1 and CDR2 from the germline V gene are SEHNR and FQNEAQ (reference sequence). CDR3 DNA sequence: TGTGCCAGCAGCTTCACGGGCGATAATGGGGAGCTGTTTTTT. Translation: CASSFTGDNGELFF.

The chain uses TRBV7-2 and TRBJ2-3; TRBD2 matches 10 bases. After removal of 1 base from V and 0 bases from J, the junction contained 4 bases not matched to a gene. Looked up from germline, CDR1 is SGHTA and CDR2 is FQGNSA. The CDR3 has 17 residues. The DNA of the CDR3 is TGTGCCAGCAGCTTAGTAGCTAGCGGGGGTAGCACAGATACGCAGTATTTT. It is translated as CASSLVASGGSTDTQYF.

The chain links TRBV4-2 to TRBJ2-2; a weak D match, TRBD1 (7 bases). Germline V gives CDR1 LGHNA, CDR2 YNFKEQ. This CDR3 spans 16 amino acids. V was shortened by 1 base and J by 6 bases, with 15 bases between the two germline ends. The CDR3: CASSQGQGGKAGELFF. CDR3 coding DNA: TGTGCCAGCAGCCAAGGTCAGGGGGGCAAGGCCGGGGAGCTGTTTTTT.

The CDR3 DNA sequence: TGTGCCAGCAGCCATATAACGGACAGGCAAGAGACCCAGTACTTC. Protein sequence: CASSHITDRQETQYF. The chain uses TRBV14 and TRBJ2-5, with 7 bases identical to TRBD1. The germline V gene encodes CDR1 SGHDN and CDR2 FVKESK. This CDR3 has 15 amino acids. Germline trimming cut 3 bases from V and 2 bases from J; bases unmatched to any gene: 6.

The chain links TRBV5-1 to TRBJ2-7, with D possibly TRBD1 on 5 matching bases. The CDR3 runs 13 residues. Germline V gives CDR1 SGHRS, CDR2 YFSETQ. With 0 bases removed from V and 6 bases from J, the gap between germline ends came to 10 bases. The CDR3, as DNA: TGCGCCAGCAGCTTGGCCGGGCAGGGCGAGCAGTACTTC. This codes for CASSLAGQGEQYF.

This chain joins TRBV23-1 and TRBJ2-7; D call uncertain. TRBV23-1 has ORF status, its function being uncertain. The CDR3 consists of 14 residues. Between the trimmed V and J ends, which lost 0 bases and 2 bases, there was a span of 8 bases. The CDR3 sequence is CASSQSPRTYEQYF. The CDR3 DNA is TGCGCCAGCAGTCAATCACCCAGAACCTACGAGCAGTACTTC.

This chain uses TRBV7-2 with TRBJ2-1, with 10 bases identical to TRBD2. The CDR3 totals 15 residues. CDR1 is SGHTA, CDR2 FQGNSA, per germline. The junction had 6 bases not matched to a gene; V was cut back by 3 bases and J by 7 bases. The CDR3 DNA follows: TGTGCCAGCAGCTTTGGGCTAGCGGGAGTTAATGAGCAGTTCTTC. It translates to CASSFGLAGVNEQFF. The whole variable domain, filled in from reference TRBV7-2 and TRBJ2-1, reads GAGVSQSPSNKVTEKGKDVELRCDPISGHTALYWYRQSLGQGLEFLIYFQGNSAPDKSGLPSDRFSAERTGGSVSTLTIQRTQQEDSAVYLCASSFGLAGVNEQFFGPGTRLTVL.

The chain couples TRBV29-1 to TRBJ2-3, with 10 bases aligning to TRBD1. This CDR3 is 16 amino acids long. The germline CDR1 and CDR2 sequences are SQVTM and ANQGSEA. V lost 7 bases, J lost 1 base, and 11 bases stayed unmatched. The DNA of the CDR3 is TGCAGCGCCTCAGCCGGGACAGGGGTGGGCACAGATACGCAGTATTTT. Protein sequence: CSASAGTGVGTDTQYF.

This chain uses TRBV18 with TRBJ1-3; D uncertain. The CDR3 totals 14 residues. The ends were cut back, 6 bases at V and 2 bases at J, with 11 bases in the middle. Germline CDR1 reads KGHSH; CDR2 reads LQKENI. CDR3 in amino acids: CASSPGNTGNTIYF. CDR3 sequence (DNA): TGTGCCAGCTCCCCCGGGAATACTGGAAACACCATATATTTT.

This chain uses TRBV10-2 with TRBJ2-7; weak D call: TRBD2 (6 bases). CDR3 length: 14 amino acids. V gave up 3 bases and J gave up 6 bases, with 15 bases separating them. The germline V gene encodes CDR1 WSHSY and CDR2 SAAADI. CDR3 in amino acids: CASSDGGIGPEQYF. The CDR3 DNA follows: TGCGCCAGCAGTGACGGCGGGATTGGGCCCGAGCAGTACTTC.

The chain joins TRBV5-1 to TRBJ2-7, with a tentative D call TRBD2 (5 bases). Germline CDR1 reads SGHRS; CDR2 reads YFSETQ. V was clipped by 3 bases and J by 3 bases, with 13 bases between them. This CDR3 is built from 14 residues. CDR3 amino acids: CASSSRHSDYEQYF. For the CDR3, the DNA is TGCGCCAGCAGCTCCAGGCATAGCGACTACGAGCAGTACTTC.

The CDR3 region has the DNA TGTGCCAGCTCACTTCCGGGGACAGAGGCTGAAGCTTTCTTT. Translation: CASSLPGTEAEAFF. The chain uses TRBV18 and TRBJ1-1; 7 bases map to TRBD1. The CDR3 contains 14 residues. V was pared by 4 bases and J by 6 bases, with 8 bases of the junction left unmatched. The germline V gene encodes CDR1 KGHSH and CDR2 LQKENI. The full variable domain, with the rest looked up from reference TRBV18 and TRBJ1-1, is NAGVMQNPRHLVRRRGQEARLRCSPMKGHSHVYWYRQLPEEGLKFMVYLQKENIIDESGMPKERFSAEFPKEGPSILRIQQVVRGDSAAYFCASSLPGTEAEAFFGQGTRLTVV.